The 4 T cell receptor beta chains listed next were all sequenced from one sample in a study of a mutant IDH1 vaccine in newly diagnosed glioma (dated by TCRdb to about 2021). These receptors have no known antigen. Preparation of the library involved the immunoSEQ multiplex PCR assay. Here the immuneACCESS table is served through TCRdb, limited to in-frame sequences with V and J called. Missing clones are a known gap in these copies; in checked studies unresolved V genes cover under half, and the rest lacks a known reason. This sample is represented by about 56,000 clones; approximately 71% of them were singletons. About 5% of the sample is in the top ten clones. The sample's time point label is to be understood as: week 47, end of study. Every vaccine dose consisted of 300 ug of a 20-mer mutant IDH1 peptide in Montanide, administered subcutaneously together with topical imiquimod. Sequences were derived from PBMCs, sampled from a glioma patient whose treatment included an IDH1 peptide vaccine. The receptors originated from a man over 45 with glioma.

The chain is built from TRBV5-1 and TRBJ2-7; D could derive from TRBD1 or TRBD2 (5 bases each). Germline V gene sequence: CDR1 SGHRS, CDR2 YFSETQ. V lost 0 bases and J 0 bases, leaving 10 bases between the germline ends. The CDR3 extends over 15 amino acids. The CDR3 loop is CASSLGGTSSYEQYF. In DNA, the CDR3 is TGCGCCAGCAGCTTGGGAGGGACCAGCTCCTACGAGCAGTACTTC.

The CDR3 bases are TGTGCCAGTTCCGGGACTTGGAGCTCCTACGAGCAGTACTTC. Translating gives CASSGTWSSYEQYF. This chain links TRBV28 with TRBJ2-7; tentatively, D is TRBD2 (6 bases). Trimming left V 9 bases short and J 0 bases short, with 15 bases between. The CDR3 extends over 14 amino acids. Germline V lookup: CDR1 MDHEN, CDR2 SYDVKM.

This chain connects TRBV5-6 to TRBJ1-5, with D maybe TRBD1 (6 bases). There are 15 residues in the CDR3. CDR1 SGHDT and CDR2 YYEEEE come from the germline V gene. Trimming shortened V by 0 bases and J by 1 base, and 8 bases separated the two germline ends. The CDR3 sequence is CASSLGTGSNQPQHF. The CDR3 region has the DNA TGTGCCAGCAGCTTGGGTACAGGGAGCAATCAGCCCCAGCATTTT.

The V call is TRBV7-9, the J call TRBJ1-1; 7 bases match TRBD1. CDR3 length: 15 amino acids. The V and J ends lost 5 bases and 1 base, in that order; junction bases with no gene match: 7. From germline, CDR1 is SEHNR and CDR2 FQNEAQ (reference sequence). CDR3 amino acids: CASSPEQGPNTEAFF. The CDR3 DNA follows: TGTGCCAGCAGCCCAGAACAGGGGCCGAACACTGAAGCTTTCTTT.